The rows below give T cell receptor beta chains drawn from one sample of a study of blood T cell repertoires in COVID-19. Sequencing was performed with immunoSEQ multiplex PCR; in TCRdb, only in-frame clones are kept and a portion is missing. The sample shows about 440,000 clones, 90% of them seen only once. The sequencing input was PBMCs or T cells enriched from blood (not recorded which). The receptors were gathered from a man in his late teens or twenties who had recovered from COVID-19. The CDR3 runs from the conserved cysteine through the conserved F or W. D genes are given only for firm matches. The size entry is marked missing in some rows and otherwise reads once, few, many or a size class.

clone_size: -; d_call: -; v_call: TRBV3-1/TRBV3-2; j_call: TRBJ1-1; cdr3_aa: CASSQVSGTEAFF; cdr3_nt: TGTGCCAGCAGCCAAGTCTCAGGCACTGAAGCTTTCTTT
clone_size: -; d_call: -; v_call: TRBV2; j_call: TRBJ1-6; cdr3_aa: CASSEVPGNNSPLHF; cdr3_nt: TGTGCCAGCAGTGAAGTCCCAGGGAATAATTCACCCCTCCACTTT
clone_size: -; d_call: -; v_call: TRBV28; j_call: TRBJ1-5; cdr3_aa: CASSLTGGSQPQHF; cdr3_nt: TGTGCCAGCAGTTTGACAGGCGGGAGTCAGCCCCAGCATTTT
clone_size: once; d_call: -; v_call: TRBV5-1; j_call: TRBJ1-5; cdr3_aa: CASSLGGTSGQPQHF; cdr3_nt: TGCGCCAGCAGCTTGGGAGGAACGTCGGGTCAGCCCCAGCATTTT
clone_size: -; d_call: TRBD2; v_call: TRBV28; j_call: TRBJ2-1; cdr3_aa: CASSWGLAGPSSSYNEQFF; cdr3_nt: TGTGCCAGCAGTTGGGGACTAGCGGGACCAAGCAGCTCCTACAATGAGCAGTTCTTC
clone_size: -; d_call: -; v_call: TRBV29-1; j_call: TRBJ2-5; cdr3_aa: CSVGLGQGETQYF; cdr3_nt: TGCAGCGTTGGGTTAGGGCAGGGAGAGACCCAGTACTTC
clone_size: -; d_call: -; v_call: TRBV9; j_call: TRBJ1-2; cdr3_aa: CASSPGTDYGYTF; cdr3_nt: TGTGCCAGCAGCCCCGGGACTGATTATGGCTACACCTTC
clone_size: -; d_call: -; v_call: TRBV5-1; j_call: TRBJ1-1; cdr3_aa: CASSISGTGSSEAFF; cdr3_nt: TGCGCCAGCAGCATATCCGGGACTGGAAGCTCAGAAGCTTTCTTT
clone_size: few; d_call: -; v_call: TRBV7-9; j_call: TRBJ1-1; cdr3_aa: CASRANMNTEAFF; cdr3_nt: TGTGCCAGCAGGGCAAATATGAACACTGAAGCTTTCTTT
clone_size: -; d_call: -; v_call: TRBV7-9; j_call: TRBJ2-7; cdr3_aa: CASSLGTASYEQYF; cdr3_nt: TGTGCCAGCAGCTTAGGGACAGCCTCCTACGAGCAGTACTTC
clone_size: -; d_call: TRBD1; v_call: TRBV5-4; j_call: TRBJ1-2; cdr3_aa: CASSYRDRANYGYTF; cdr3_nt: TGTGCCAGCAGCTACCGGGACAGGGCTAACTATGGCTACACCTTC
clone_size: -; d_call: TRBD2; v_call: TRBV4-2; j_call: TRBJ2-7; cdr3_aa: CASSPTSGMDVYEQYF; cdr3_nt: TGTGCCAGCAGCCCGACTAGCGGGATGGATGTCTACGAGCAGTACTTC
clone_size: -; d_call: TRBD2; v_call: TRBV29-1; j_call: TRBJ2-7; cdr3_aa: CSVEFLAGSSYEQYF; cdr3_nt: TGCAGCGTTGAATTCCTAGCGGGGAGCTCCTACGAGCAGTACTTC
clone_size: -; d_call: -; v_call: TRBV19; j_call: TRBJ1-2; cdr3_aa: CASSPGNVPTSSIVNYGYTF; cdr3_nt: TGTGCCAGTAGTCCCGGCAACGTTCCGACATCCTCCATTGTCAACTATGGCTACACCTTC
clone_size: -; d_call: -; v_call: TRBV27; j_call: TRBJ2-7; cdr3_aa: CASRRLGVWEQYF; cdr3_nt: TGTGCCAGCAGACGTCTAGGCGTGTGGGAGCAGTACTTC
clone_size: -; d_call: -; v_call: TRBV6-5; j_call: TRBJ2-7; cdr3_aa: CASSYAGLGEQYF; cdr3_nt: TGTGCCAGCAGTTATGCTGGGCTCGGAGAGCAGTACTTC
clone_size: -; d_call: -; v_call: TRBV18; j_call: TRBJ2-7; cdr3_aa: CASSPVTPYEQYF; cdr3_nt: TGTGCCAGCTCACCGGTGACACCCTACGAGCAGTACTTC
clone_size: -; d_call: -; v_call: TRBV7-6; j_call: TRBJ1-1; cdr3_aa: CASSPRQNTEAFF; cdr3_nt: TGTGCCAGCAGCCCCCGACAGAACACTGAAGCTTTCTTT
clone_size: -; d_call: TRBD2; v_call: TRBV19; j_call: TRBJ2-3; cdr3_aa: CASSILAADGTDTQYF; cdr3_nt: TGTGCCAGTAGTATTCTAGCGGCAGATGGCACAGATACGCAGTATTTT
clone_size: once; d_call: -; v_call: TRBV5-1; j_call: TRBJ1-3; cdr3_aa: CASSSGQAGNTIYF; cdr3_nt: TGCGCCAGCAGTTCGGGACAAGCTGGAAACACCATATATTTT
clone_size: -; d_call: TRBD1; v_call: TRBV18; j_call: TRBJ1-1; cdr3_aa: CASSPGTGRNTEAFF; cdr3_nt: TGTGCCAGCTCACCCGGGACAGGGAGGAACACTGAAGCTTTCTTT
clone_size: -; d_call: TRBD1; v_call: TRBV18; j_call: TRBJ1-2; cdr3_aa: CASSPTGDYGYTF; cdr3_nt: TGTGCCAGCTCACCTACAGGGGACTATGGCTACACCTTC
clone_size: -; d_call: TRBD1; v_call: TRBV14; j_call: TRBJ2-7; cdr3_aa: CASSRRTGREQYF; cdr3_nt: TGTGCCAGCAGCCGACGGACAGGGCGGGAGCAGTACTTC
clone_size: -; d_call: -; v_call: TRBV6-5; j_call: TRBJ1-2; cdr3_aa: CASSAGSFDYGYTF; cdr3_nt: TGTGCCAGCAGCGCAGGTTCCTTTGACTATGGCTACACCTTC
clone_size: -; d_call: -; v_call: TRBV30; j_call: TRBJ2-7; cdr3_aa: CAWSVTPSRRYEQYF; cdr3_nt: TGTGCCTGGAGTGTAACCCCTAGCAGGCGGTACGAGCAGTACTTC
clone_size: -; d_call: -; v_call: TRBV15; j_call: TRBJ2-7; cdr3_aa: CATSPGGLVGFYEQYF; cdr3_nt: TGTGCCACCAGCCCCGGGGGACTGGTCGGTTTCTACGAGCAGTACTTC
clone_size: once; d_call: -; v_call: TRBV6-5; j_call: TRBJ2-1; cdr3_aa: CASNKLAPYNEQFF; cdr3_nt: TGTGCCAGTAACAAACTAGCCCCCTACAATGAGCAGTTCTTC
clone_size: once; d_call: -; v_call: TRBV6-5; j_call: TRBJ2-6; cdr3_aa: CASSYGSSGANVLTF; cdr3_nt: TGTGCCAGCAGTTACGGCAGCTCTGGGGCCAACGTCCTGACTTTC
clone_size: -; d_call: TRBD1; v_call: TRBV12-5; j_call: TRBJ1-2; cdr3_aa: CASGLMGQSYGYTF; cdr3_nt: TGTGCTAGTGGTTTGATGGGACAGAGCTATGGCTACACCTTC
clone_size: once; d_call: -; v_call: TRBV11-2; j_call: TRBJ1-1; cdr3_aa: CASSPQASTEAFF; cdr3_nt: TGTGCCAGCAGCCCCCAGGCGTCCACTGAAGCTTTCTTT
clone_size: once; d_call: TRBD2; v_call: TRBV5-6; j_call: TRBJ2-1; cdr3_aa: CASIAGASGRDGSYNEQFF; cdr3_nt: TGTGCCAGCATCGCCGGCGCTAGCGGGAGGGACGGCTCCTACAATGAGCAGTTCTTC
clone_size: -; d_call: -; v_call: TRBV5-1; j_call: TRBJ1-1; cdr3_aa: CASSFPGGTEAFF; cdr3_nt: TGCGCCAGCAGCTTCCCCGGGGGGACTGAAGCTTTCTTT
clone_size: -; d_call: TRBD1; v_call: TRBV7-3; j_call: TRBJ1-1; cdr3_aa: CASSLSPRQGEEAFF; cdr3_nt: TGTGCCAGCAGCTTAAGCCCAAGACAGGGCGAAGAAGCTTTCTTT
clone_size: -; d_call: TRBD2; v_call: TRBV12-3/TRBV12-4; j_call: TRBJ2-5; cdr3_aa: CASSLSGVETQYF; cdr3_nt: TGTGCCAGCAGTCTAAGCGGGGTTGAGACCCAGTACTTC
clone_size: -; d_call: -; v_call: TRBV9; j_call: TRBJ1-1; cdr3_aa: CASSVGQLNTEAFF; cdr3_nt: TGTGCCAGCAGCGTAGGACAGTTGAACACTGAAGCTTTCTTT
clone_size: -; d_call: -; v_call: TRBV19; j_call: TRBJ2-2; cdr3_aa: CASSLSGVNTGELFF; cdr3_nt: TGTGCCAGTAGTCTTAGCGGCGTAAACACCGGGGAGCTGTTTTTT
clone_size: -; d_call: TRBD1; v_call: TRBV5-1; j_call: TRBJ1-2; cdr3_aa: CASSGDRGQSGYTF; cdr3_nt: TGCGCCAGCAGCGGGGACAGGGGGCAGTCAGGCTACACCTTC
clone_size: -; d_call: -; v_call: TRBV7-5; j_call: TRBJ2-4; cdr3_aa: CVRSFRTGSSNIQYF; cdr3_nt: TGTGTCAGAAGCTTCCGGACAGGGTCTAGCAACATTCAGTACTTC
clone_size: -; d_call: -; v_call: TRBV7-9; j_call: TRBJ1-3; cdr3_aa: CASSTVDIDSGNTIYF; cdr3_nt: TGTGCCAGCAGCACCGTGGACATCGACTCTGGAAACACCATATATTTT
clone_size: -; d_call: TRBD1; v_call: TRBV5-8; j_call: TRBJ1-5; cdr3_aa: CASSLGQGRQPQHF; cdr3_nt: TGTGCCAGCAGCTTGGGACAGGGACGTCAGCCCCAGCATTTT
clone_size: -; d_call: TRBD1; v_call: TRBV28; j_call: TRBJ1-2; cdr3_aa: CASSPSGTGSTKGYTF; cdr3_nt: TGTGCCAGCAGTCCCTCCGGGACAGGGTCCACTAAAGGCTACACCTTC
clone_size: few; d_call: TRBD1; v_call: TRBV5-4; j_call: TRBJ1-2; cdr3_aa: CASSRTGNYGYTF; cdr3_nt: TGTGCCAGCAGCCGGACAGGGAACTATGGCTACACCTTC
clone_size: -; d_call: -; v_call: TRBV27; j_call: TRBJ1-4; cdr3_aa: CATRPNGAQRNEKLFF; cdr3_nt: TGTGCCACCAGACCAAATGGGGCCCAGAGAAATGAAAAACTGTTTTTT
clone_size: -; d_call: -; v_call: TRBV5-1; j_call: TRBJ2-7; cdr3_aa: CASSHIFVRAPDEQYF; cdr3_nt: TGCGCCAGCAGCCACATATTCGTCAGGGCGCCCGACGAGCAGTACTTC
clone_size: -; d_call: -; v_call: TRBV3-1/TRBV3-2; j_call: TRBJ1-5; cdr3_aa: CASSQGSHQHF; cdr3_nt: TGTGCCAGCAGCCAGGGGAGCCATCAGCATTTT
clone_size: -; d_call: TRBD1; v_call: TRBV2; j_call: TRBJ1-3; cdr3_aa: CASSERQGLFGNTIYF; cdr3_nt: TGTGCCAGCAGTGAGAGACAGGGTCTATTTGGGAACACCATATATTTT
clone_size: once; d_call: -; v_call: TRBV5-8; j_call: TRBJ1-3; cdr3_aa: CASSSGSGNTIYF; cdr3_nt: TGTGCCAGCAGCTCGGGATCTGGAAACACCATATATTTT
clone_size: -; d_call: -; v_call: TRBV27; j_call: TRBJ2-7; cdr3_aa: CASSSSVRTAEQYF; cdr3_nt: TGTGCCAGCAGTTCTAGCGTCCGGACGGCCGAGCAGTACTTC